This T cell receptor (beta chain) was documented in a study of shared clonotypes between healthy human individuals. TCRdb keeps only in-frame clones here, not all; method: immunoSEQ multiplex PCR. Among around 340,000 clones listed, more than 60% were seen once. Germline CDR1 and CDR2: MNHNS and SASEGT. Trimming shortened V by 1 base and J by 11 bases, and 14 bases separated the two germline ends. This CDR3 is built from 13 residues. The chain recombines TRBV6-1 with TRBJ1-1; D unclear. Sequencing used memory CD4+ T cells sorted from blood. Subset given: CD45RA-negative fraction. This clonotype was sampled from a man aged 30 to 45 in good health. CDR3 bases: TGTGCCAGCAGTGAAGTCGTCCTCGTGGTCGCTTTCTTT. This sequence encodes CASSEVVLVVAFF.